This TCR beta chain originates from a study of blood T cell repertoires in COVID-19. Overall study context: Acute and convalescent COVID-19 specimens originated in the United States, Italy and Spain. In each case, the material was cDNA or gDNA derived from T cells, B-cell-depleted T cells, or PBMCs.

CDR1 and CDR2 from the germline V gene are SGHRS and YFSETQ. The CDR3 covers 13 residues. V lost 7 bases, J lost 1 base, and 4 bases stayed unmatched. Authors' data handling: Amplified reference gene primers provided the basis for estimating nucleated cell counts. Method: immunoSEQ multiplex PCR; TCRdb's copy keeps in-frame clones and lacks some. D and trimming were read from the DNA, whereas the V and J calls and clone size are those reported in that table. The sample holds 53,000 or so clones; around 83% are singletons and the top ten take about 12%. The TCR was taken from a man aged 65 to 85 with active COVID-19. The V and J genes are TRBV5-1 and TRBJ1-1; TRBD1 agrees at 7 bases. The sequencing input was peripheral blood. The CDR3 nucleotides are TGCGCCAGCGGTGGACAGGCGAACACTGAAGCTTTCTTT. Translation gives CASGGQANTEAFF.